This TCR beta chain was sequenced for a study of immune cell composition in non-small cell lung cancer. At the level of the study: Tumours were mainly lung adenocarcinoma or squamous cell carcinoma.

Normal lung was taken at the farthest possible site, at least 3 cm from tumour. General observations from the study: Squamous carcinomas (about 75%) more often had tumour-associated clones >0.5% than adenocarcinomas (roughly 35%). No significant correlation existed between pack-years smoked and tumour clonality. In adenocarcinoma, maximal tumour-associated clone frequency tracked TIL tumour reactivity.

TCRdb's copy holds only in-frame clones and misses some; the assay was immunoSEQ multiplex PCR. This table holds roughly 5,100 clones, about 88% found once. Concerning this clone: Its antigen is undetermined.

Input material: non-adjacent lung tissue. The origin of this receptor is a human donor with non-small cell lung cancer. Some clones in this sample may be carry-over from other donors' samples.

The CDR3 reads CASSSGGMTGYYGYTF. CDR3 nucleotides: TGCGCCAGCAGCTCGGGAGGGATGACAGGGTACTATGGCTACACCTTC. The chain is built from TRBV5-1 and TRBJ1-2, with TRBD1 matching over 7 bases. The CDR3 is 16 residues long. Germline V gene lookup returns CDR1 SGHRS and CDR2 YFSETQ. The V gene end was trimmed by 3 bases and the J gene end by 3 bases; junction bases not matched to a gene: 11.